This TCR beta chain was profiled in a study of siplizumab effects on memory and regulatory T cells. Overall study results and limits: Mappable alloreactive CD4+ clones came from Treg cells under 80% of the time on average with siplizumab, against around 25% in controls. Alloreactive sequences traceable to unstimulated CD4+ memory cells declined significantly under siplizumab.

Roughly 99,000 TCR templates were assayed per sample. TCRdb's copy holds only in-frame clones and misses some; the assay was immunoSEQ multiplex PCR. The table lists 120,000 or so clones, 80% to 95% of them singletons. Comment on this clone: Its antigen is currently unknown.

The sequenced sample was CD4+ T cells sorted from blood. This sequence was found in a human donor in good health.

The CDR3 DNA reads TGTGCCAGCAGTACGGGGGGTAAATCATGGCCCCAGCATTTT. Translated, it gives CASSTGGKSWPQHF. The V gene is TRBV6-5, the J gene TRBJ1-5, with D perhaps TRBD1 (5 bases). From germline, CDR1 is MNHEY and CDR2 SVGAGI. V gave up 5 bases and J gave up 9 bases, with 17 bases separating them. CDR3 size: 14 residues.